Here is one T cell receptor (beta chain) with its context. Original processing notes: Reference gene primer amplification yielded estimated nucleated cell counts. Only in-frame clones appear in the TCRdb table, and some are missing; sequencing was by immunoSEQ multiplex PCR. D and trimming were read from the DNA, whereas the V and J calls and clone size are those reported in that table. Among about 76,000 clones, 87% were seen once, and the ten largest hold roughly 8.5%. These data are taken from a study of blood T cell repertoires in COVID-19. Background on the study: Donors in the United States, Italy and Spain gave samples during acute or convalescent COVID-19. PBMCs, B-cell-depleted T cells, or T cells were the source of the cDNA or gDNA that made up the material.

V lost 3 bases and J 6 bases, leaving 11 bases between the germline ends. Germline V lookup: CDR1 LNHDA, CDR2 SQIVND (reference sequence). CDR3 length: 14 amino acids. J is TRBJ2-2 and V is TRBV19; D possibly corresponds to TRBD1 (5 bases). Sequenced material: peripheral blood. This receptor was identified in a young man with acute or convalescent COVID-19. This chain's CDR3 is CASSMQGGSGELFF. The CDR3, as DNA: TGTGCCAGTAGTATGCAGGGTGGGTCCGGGGAGCTGTTTTTT.